A single sample is the source of the 12 T cell receptor beta chains below, sequenced in a study of metastatic and nonmetastatic thyroid tumors. With MiXCR, TCRdb called clones anew from the PCR reads. This sample has 20,000 to 25,000 clones, with around an eighth found just once. There were no patients who had received any treatment before thyroid surgery. Sequenced input: blood. Receptor source: a female donor with papillary thyroid cancer or a benign thyroid nodule (not recorded which). Some clones in this sample may be carry-over from other donors' samples.

This clone appeared many times. Given a much more abundant clone one base away, this may be a read error. This chain links TRBV29-1 with TRBJ1-2; D ambiguous. The V end was cut by 0 bases, the J end by 8 bases, with 13 bases between. CDR1 is SQVTM, CDR2 ANQGSEA, per germline. CDR3 length: 13 amino acids. The CDR3 nucleotides are TGCAGCGTTGAAGAACAGTTACTCGGGGGCTACACCTTC. Translating it yields CSVEEQLLGGYTF.

This clone was recorded many times. CDR3 bases: TGTGCCAGCAGCCAAGGCACAGGGGATGGGTACAATGAGCAGTTCTTC. This encodes CASSQGTGDGYNEQFF. The chain combines TRBV4-2 with TRBJ2-1; 7 bases are shared with TRBD1. The CDR3 extends over 16 amino acids. J lost 4 bases, V lost 1 base, and 7 bases had no gene match. CDR1 is LGHNA and CDR2 is YNFKEQ in the germline V gene.

This clone was counted ten times or more. This chain joins TRBV11-2 and TRBJ2-2; TRBD2 is a possible D gene (5 bases). V was cut by 3 bases and J by 3 bases, with 11 bases left in between. The CDR3 length is 15 residues. Germline V gives CDR1 SGHAT, CDR2 FQNNGV. The CDR3 DNA follows: TGTGCCAGCAGCTTTTACGGGATTGACACCGGGGAGCTGTTTTTT. It is translated as CASSFYGIDTGELFF.

The sample holds a few counts of this clone. The germline gene is not matched at one end of the junction; a read error may be the cause. The V gene is TRBV28, the J gene TRBJ2-5, with D perhaps TRBD2 (7 bases). CDR3 length: 14 residues. Germline-derived CDR1 and CDR2 are MDHEN and SYDVKM. The CDR3 nucleotides are TGTGCCAGCAGGGGACATGGGAGGCGGGAGACCCAGTATTTC. This encodes CASRGHGRRETQYF.

This clone was seen many times. This chain joins TRBV12-5 and TRBJ1-1; D unclear. CDR3 size: 13 residues. Germline V lookup: CDR1 LGHNT, CDR2 FRNRAP. V gave up 6 bases and J gave up 0 bases, with 8 bases separating them. This CDR3 reads CASGPGLNTEAFF. CDR3 coding DNA: TGTGCTAGTGGCCCCGGTTTGAACACTGAAGCTTTCTTT.

This clone has ten or more counts. This chain uses TRBV4-3 with TRBJ2-7; tentatively, D is TRBD1 (5 bases). The germline gives CDR1 LGHNA, CDR2 YSLEER. The CDR3 totals 14 residues. Trimming shortened V by 0 bases and J by 2 bases, and 8 bases separated the two germline ends. CDR3 DNA: TGCGCCAGCAGCCAAGACTGGGGCACCTACGAGCAGTACTTC. Amino acids: CASSQDWGTYEQYF.

About this clone: The junction and the germline gene differ at one end; a read error may be behind it. The chain links TRBV20-1 to TRBJ1-2, with 8 bases identical to TRBD1. Germline V lookup: CDR1 DFQATT, CDR2 SNEGSKA (reference sequence). The CDR3 has 14 residues. CDR3 nucleotide sequence: TGCAGTGCCACAAGTACAGGGGGGACGTATGTCTACACCTTC. It translates to CSATSTGGTYVYTF.

As regards this clone: This may stem from a read error, because a much larger clone lies one nucleotide away. The chain's CDR3 is CTSSPGTESYEQYF. CDR3 sequence (DNA): TGTACCAGCAGCCCCGGGACAGAATCCTACGAGCAGTACTTC. The J gene is TRBJ2-7, the V gene TRBV5-4; 7 bases agree with TRBD1. The CDR3 length is 14 residues. The V gene's germline CDR1 is SGHNT and CDR2 YYREEE (reference sequence).

As for this clone: It may be a read error: a sequence one base away is much more abundant. The chain links TRBV9 to TRBJ2-3; 10 bases are a match to TRBD1. Germline V gene lookup returns CDR1 SGDLS and CDR2 YYNGEE. The CDR3 spans 15 residues. In nucleotides, the CDR3 is TGTGCCAGCAGCAAAGGGGACAGGGGTTTAGATACGGAGTATTTT. It yields the protein CASSKGDRGLDTEYF.

Sample share makes this clone medium-sized. The V call is TRBV6-2 or TRBV6-3, the J call TRBJ2-7, with D possibly TRBD2 on 5 matching bases. Per the germline V gene, CDR1 is MNHEY and CDR2 is SVGEGT. The CDR3 is made up of 12 amino acids. V shed 8 bases and J shed 7 bases, with 15 bases lying between them. CDR3 coding DNA: TGTGCCAGCGACTCCTTCAGGAGGGAGCAGTACTTC. Amino acids: CASDSFRREQYF.

This clone occurred a few times. This sequence joins TRBV6-5 and TRBJ1-5; D is perhaps TRBD1 (6 bases). The CDR3 extends over 18 amino acids. The ends were cut back, 7 bases at V and 2 bases at J, with 24 bases in the middle. Germline loops: CDR1 MNHEY, CDR2 SVGAGI. DNA for the CDR3: TGTGCCAGCATTCCGGGCACAGGGTGCGAGGGGGGCAATCAGCCCCAGCATTTT. It is translated as CASIPGTGCEGGNQPQHF.

This clone rates as medium-sized. The chain is built from TRBV6-1 and TRBJ1-3, with TRBD1 matching over 7 bases. The CDR3 contains 14 residues. V was pared by 5 bases and J by 2 bases, with 3 bases of the junction left unmatched. Germline CDR1 MNHNS, CDR2 SASEGT. CDR3 residues: CASSHQGAGNTIYF. Written as DNA, the CDR3 is TGTGCCAGCAGTCATCAGGGGGCTGGAAACACCATATATTTT.